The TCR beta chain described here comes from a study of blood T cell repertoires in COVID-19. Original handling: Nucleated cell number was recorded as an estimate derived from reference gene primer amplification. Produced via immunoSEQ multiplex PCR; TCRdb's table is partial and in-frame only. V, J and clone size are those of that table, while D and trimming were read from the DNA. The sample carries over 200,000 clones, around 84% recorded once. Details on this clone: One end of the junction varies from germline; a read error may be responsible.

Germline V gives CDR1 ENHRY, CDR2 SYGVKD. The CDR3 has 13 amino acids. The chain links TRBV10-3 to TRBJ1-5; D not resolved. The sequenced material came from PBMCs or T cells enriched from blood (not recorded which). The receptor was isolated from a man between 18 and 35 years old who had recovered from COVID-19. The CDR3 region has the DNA TGTGCCATTCGGGAGACTAGCGATCAGCCCCAGCATTTT. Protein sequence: CAIRETSDQPQHF.